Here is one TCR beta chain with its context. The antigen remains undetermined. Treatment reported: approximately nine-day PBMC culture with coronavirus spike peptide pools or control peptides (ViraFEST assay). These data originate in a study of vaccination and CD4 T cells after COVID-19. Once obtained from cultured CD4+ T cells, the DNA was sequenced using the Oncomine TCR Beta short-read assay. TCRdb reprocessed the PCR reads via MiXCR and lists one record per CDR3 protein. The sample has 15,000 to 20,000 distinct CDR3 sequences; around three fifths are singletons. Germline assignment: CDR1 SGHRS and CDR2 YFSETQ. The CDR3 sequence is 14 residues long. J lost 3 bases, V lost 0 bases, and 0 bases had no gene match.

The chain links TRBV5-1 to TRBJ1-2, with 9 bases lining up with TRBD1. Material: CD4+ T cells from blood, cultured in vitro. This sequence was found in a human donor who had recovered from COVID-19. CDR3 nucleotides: TGCGCCAGCAGCTTGGGGGACAGGGACTATGGCTACACCTTC. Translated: CASSLGDRDYGYTF.